One TCR beta chain is described in this entry. This entry is derived from a study of CD8 T cells in Susac syndrome. CDR1 LGHNA and CDR2 YSLEER come from the germline V gene. The V end lost 4 bases, the J end lost 4 bases, and 13 bases lay between the germline ends. This CDR3 is 15 amino acids long. Reverse transcription used roughly 0.45 to 1 ug RNA and random hexamers. MiXCR, applied by TCRdb to the immunoSEQ multiplex PCR reads, yields one record per CDR3 protein. The sample lists about 160,000 distinct CDR3 sequences, 95% to 96% seen once, with around 0.12% in the top ten. This sequence joins TRBV4-3 and TRBJ2-2, with no clear D. Sequencing was done on a sample of CD4+ T cells from PBMCs. The source of this sequence is a human donor with Susac syndrome. The CDR3 DNA follows: TGCGCCAGCAGCCTTGGTGTGCAAACCACCGGGGAGCTGTTTTTT. Residues: CASSLGVQTTGELFF.